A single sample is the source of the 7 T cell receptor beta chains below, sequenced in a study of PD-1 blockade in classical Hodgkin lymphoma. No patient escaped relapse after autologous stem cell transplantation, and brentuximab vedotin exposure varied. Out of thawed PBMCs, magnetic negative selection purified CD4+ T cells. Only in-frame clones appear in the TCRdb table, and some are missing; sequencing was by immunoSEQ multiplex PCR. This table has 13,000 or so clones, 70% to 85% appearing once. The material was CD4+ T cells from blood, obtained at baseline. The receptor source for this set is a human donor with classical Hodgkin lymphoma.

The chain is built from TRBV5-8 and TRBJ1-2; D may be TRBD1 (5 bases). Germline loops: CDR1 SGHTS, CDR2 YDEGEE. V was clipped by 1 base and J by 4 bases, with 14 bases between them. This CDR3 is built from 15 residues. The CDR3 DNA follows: TGTGCCAGCAGCTTGATTGGCCAGGGAGGCTATGGCTACACCTTC. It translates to CASSLIGQGGYGYTF. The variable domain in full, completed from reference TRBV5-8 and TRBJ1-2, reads EAGVTQSPTHLIKTRGQQATLRCSPISGHTSVYWYQQALGLGLQFLLWYDEGEERNRGNFPPRFSGRQFPNYSSELNVNALELEDSALYLCASSLIGQGGYGYTFGSGTRLTVV.

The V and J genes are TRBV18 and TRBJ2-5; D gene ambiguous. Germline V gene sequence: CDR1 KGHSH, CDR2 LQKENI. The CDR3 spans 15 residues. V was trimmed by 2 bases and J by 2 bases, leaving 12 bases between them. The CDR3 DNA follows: TGTGCCAGCTCACCAAGTTCCATGGTTCAAGAGACCCAGTACTTC. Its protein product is CASSPSSMVQETQYF.

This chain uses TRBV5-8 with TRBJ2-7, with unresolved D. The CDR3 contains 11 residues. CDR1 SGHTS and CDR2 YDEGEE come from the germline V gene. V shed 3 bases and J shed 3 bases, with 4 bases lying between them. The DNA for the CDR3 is TGTGCCAGCAGCTCCCTCTACGAGCAGTACTTC. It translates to CASSSLYEQYF.

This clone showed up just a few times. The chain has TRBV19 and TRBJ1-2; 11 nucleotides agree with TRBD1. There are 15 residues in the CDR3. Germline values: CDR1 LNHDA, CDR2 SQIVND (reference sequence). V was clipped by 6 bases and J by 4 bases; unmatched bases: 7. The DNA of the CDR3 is TGTGCCAGTAGCCTTCCGGGACAGGGGGTCTATGGCTACACCTTC. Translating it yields CASSLPGQGVYGYTF. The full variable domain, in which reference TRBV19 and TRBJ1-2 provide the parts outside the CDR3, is DGGITQSPKYLFRKEGQNVTLSCEQNLNHDAMYWYRQDPGQGLRLIYYSQIVNDFQKGDIAEGYSVSREKKESFPLTVTSAQKNPTAFYLCASSLPGQGVYGYTFGSGTRLTVV.

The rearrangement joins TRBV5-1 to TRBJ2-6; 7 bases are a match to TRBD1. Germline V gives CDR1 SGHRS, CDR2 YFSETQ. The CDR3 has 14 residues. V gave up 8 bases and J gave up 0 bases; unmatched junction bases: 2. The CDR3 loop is CASAGGSGANVLTF. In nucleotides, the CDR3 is TGCGCCAGTGCAGGGGGCTCTGGGGCCAACGTCCTGACTTTC. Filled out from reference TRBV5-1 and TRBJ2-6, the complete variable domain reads KAGVTQTPRYLIKTRGQQVTLSCSPISGHRSVSWYQQTPGQGLQFLFEYFSETQRNKGNFPGRFSGRQFSNSRSEMNVSTLELGDSALYLCASAGGSGANVLTFGAGSRLTVL.

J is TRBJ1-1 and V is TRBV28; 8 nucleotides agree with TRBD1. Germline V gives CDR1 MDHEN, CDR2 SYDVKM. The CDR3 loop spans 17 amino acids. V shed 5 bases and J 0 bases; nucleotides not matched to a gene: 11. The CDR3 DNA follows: TGTGCCAGCAGTCCGCCGGGACAGGCCCTCATGAACACTGAAGCTTTCTTT. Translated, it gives CASSPPGQALMNTEAFF. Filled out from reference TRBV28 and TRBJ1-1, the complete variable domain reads DVKVTQSSRYLVKRTGEKVFLECVQDMDHENMFWYRQDPGLGLRLIYFSYDVKMKEKGDIPEGYSVSREKKERFSLILESASTNQTSMYLCASSPPGQALMNTEAFFGQGTRLTVV.

The CDR3 DNA follows: TGCGCCAGCAGCCTATGGGACGTTGCCTCTGGGGCCAACGTCCTGACTTTC. As protein: CASSLWDVASGANVLTF. The V call is TRBV4-3, the J call TRBJ2-6; the D gene could be TRBD1 or TRBD2 (5 bases each). V was clipped by 4 bases and J by 0 bases, with 13 bases between them. The V gene's germline CDR1 is LGHNA and CDR2 YSLEER. The CDR3 sequence is 17 residues long.